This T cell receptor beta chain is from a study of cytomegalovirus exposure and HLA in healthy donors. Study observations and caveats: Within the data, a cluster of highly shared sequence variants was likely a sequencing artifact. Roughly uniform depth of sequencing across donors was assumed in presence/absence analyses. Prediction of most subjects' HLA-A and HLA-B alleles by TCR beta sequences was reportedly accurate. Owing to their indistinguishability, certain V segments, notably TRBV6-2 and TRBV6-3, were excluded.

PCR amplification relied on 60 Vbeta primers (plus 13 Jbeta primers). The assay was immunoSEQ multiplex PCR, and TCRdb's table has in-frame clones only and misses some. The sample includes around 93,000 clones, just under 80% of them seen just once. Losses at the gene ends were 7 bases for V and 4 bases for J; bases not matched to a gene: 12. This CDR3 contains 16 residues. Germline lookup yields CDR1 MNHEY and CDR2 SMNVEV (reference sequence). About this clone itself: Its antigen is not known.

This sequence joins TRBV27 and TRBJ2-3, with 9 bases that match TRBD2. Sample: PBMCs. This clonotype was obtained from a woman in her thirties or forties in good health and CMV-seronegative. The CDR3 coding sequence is TGTGCCAGCAAGACCATAGCGGGAGTAGTAGCAGATACGCAGTATTTT. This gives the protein CASKTIAGVVADTQYF.